Shown below are 3 T cell receptor beta chains from a single sample sequenced in a study of T cells in Graves' hyperthyroidism and ophthalmopathy. RNA transcripts served as the template for amplifying TCR beta CDR3 regions. An initial round of RT-PCR targeting the TCR CDR3 relied on the HTBI primer set. Each CDR3 protein is one row after TCRdb ran MiXCR on the multiplex PCR reads. The sample shows 550,000 to 600,000 distinct CDR3 sequences, about 45% of them seen only once. Sequencing input: peripheral blood or thyroid tissue (not recorded which). The receptor source for this set is an adult woman with Graves' disease, either hyperthyroidism or ophthalmopathy (not recorded which).

Note on this clonotype: Given the absence of the conserved phenylalanine or tryptophan at the CDR3 end, a read error is likely. The DNA is omitted, as the CDR3 cannot be located on it reliably, and the CDR3 follows TCRdb's listing. J is TRBJ2-7 and V is TRBV7-2; TRBD2 is taken as the D call from the table, unchecked against the DNA. Germline V gives CDR1 SGHTA, CDR2 FQGNSA. The CDR3 spans 8 amino acids, including both terminal residues. CDR3 region: CASSPGAG.

This clonotype was recorded many times. The rearrangement uses TRBV5-1 and TRBJ2-7, with TRBD2 matching 11 bases. Germline trimming cut 7 bases from V and 7 bases from J; bases unmatched to any gene: 10. The CDR3 spans 14 residues. CDR1 and CDR2 from the germline V gene are SGHRS and YFSETQ. CDR3 amino acids: CASGQLAGEGEQYF. The CDR3 coding sequence is TGCGCCAGCGGACAACTAGCGGGAGAGGGTGAGCAGTACTTC.

The chain employs TRBV18 and TRBJ2-7; 8 nucleotides line up with TRBD1. The V segment lost 4 bases and the J segment 12 bases; nucleotides outside the gene matches: 11. The CDR3 runs 13 residues. In germline, CDR1 is KGHSH, CDR2 LQKENI. The DNA for the CDR3 is TGTGCCAGCTCACGGACAGGGAATTCCGAGGGGTACTTC. Its protein is CASSRTGNSEGYF.